Below, one TCR beta chain is given with its context. Its target is unknown. This sample is part of a study of shared clonotypes between healthy human individuals. Study conclusions and caveats: Represented diversity, genetic and exposure-history alike, was limited by few donors.

In the source study's methods: Filtering differed for immunoSEQ, which gave only junction sequences without quality scores. This table comes from immunoSEQ multiplex PCR, and its TCRdb copy is limited to in-frame clones, with some not included. V and J calls and clone size are as listed in that table; D and trimming were resolved from the DNA. The data contain approximately 2.5 million clones, around nine tenths of them singletons. V shed 2 bases and J shed 2 bases, with 13 bases lying between them. The CDR3 covers 15 residues. CDR1 and CDR2 (germline): SGHDT, YYEEEE. The V call is TRBV5-6, the J call TRBJ1-2; tentatively, D is TRBD1 (5 bases). This receptor was taken from a man aged 18 to 35 in good health. Material for sequencing was naive CD4+ T cells sorted from blood. Subset described: CD45RA+ positively selected. The CDR3 coding sequence is TGTGCCAGCAGCTTCAACAGGAGTCCCAACTATGGCTACACCTTC. This codes for CASSFNRSPNYGYTF.